This TCR beta chain was found in a study of blood T cell repertoires in COVID-19. Sequencing used immunoSEQ multiplex PCR; TCRdb keeps in-frame clones, though not all of them. The table has 430,000 or so clones, 88% seen once. CDR1 and CDR2 (germline): MNHEY, SVGAGI. V lost 2 bases and J 1 base, leaving 9 bases between the germline ends. This CDR3 is 15 amino acids long. The V call is TRBV6-5, the J call TRBJ1-5; D gene unclear. This sequence was found in a woman aged 40-49 years who had recovered from COVID-19. Source material: PBMCs or T cells enriched from blood (not recorded which). Here the CDR3 reads CASSYASESNQPQHF. CDR3 sequence (DNA): TGTGCCAGCAGTTACGCGTCGGAGAGCAATCAGCCCCAGCATTTT.